This TCR beta chain is drawn from a study of blood T cell repertoires in COVID-19. For the study at large: The samples span acute and convalescent COVID-19 from the United States, Italy and Spain.

In terms of age and location, participants ranged from roughly 18 to 100 years and lived in about 25 US areas. The study assigned cohorts using participant-reported clinical history. Germline lookup yields CDR1 LNHNV and CDR2 YYDKDF (reference sequence). The CDR3 is made up of 15 amino acids. Trimming removed 1 base from V and 2 bases from J; junction bases left unmatched: 2. Per the original data handling: Reference gene primer amplification gave estimated nucleated cell counts. Repertoires were generated with immunoSEQ multiplex PCR, while TCRdb's copy carries only in-frame clones and drops some. Clone size and V and J calls were adopted from that table, with D and trimming inferred from the DNA. The profile covers hundreds of thousands of clones, with around 84% appearing a single time and 6.8% taken by the ten largest. This clone was seen only a few times.

What was sequenced was PBMCs or T cells enriched from blood (not recorded which). This TCR derives from a middle-aged woman who had recovered from COVID-19. J is TRBJ2-7 and V is TRBV15; 10 nucleotides match TRBD1. CDR3: CATSRAGTGAYEQYF. The CDR3 DNA reads as TGTGCCACCAGCAGAGCTGGGACAGGGGCCTACGAGCAGTACTTC.